The clone carrying this T cell receptor (beta chain) came up a few times. Aged roughly 6 to 100, donors were systemically healthy Caucasians from Russia. The data are from a study of blood T cells in healthy people across ages. PCR was performed a second time for 7 to 11 cycles using a sample-barcoded 5' primer and a J-beta primer mix. MiXCR, run by TCRdb on the 5' RACE reads, gives a single entry per CDR3 protein. The sample shows 600,000 to 850,000 distinct CDR3 sequences, about 25% of them seen only once. V lost 5 bases, J lost 0 bases, and 4 bases stayed unmatched. Germline V CDR1 and CDR2: KGHSH, LQKENI. This CDR3 is 14 amino acids long. Another study also made use of these data, one on T cells of mothers and their children.

The chain uses TRBV18 and TRBJ2-7; 7 bases fit TRBD1. The receptor was isolated from a boy aged 5-17 years in good health. The sequencing sample was made of blood. The CDR3 region is CASSDQGDSYEQYF. CDR3 in DNA: TGTGCCAGCTCAGATCAGGGGGACTCCTACGAGCAGTACTTC.